This passage covers 27 T cell receptor beta chains from one sample sequenced in a study of identical twins. TCRdb re-derived calls from the 5' RACE reads in MiXCR, one entry per CDR3 protein. The sample has some 900,000 distinct CDR3 sequences; 9% to 15% are singletons. This sample was also put to use in a study of yellow fever vaccine responses in identical twins.

The specimen sequenced was PBMCs. All receptors come from a woman aged 18-35 years in good health.

The chain couples TRBV4-1 to TRBJ2-5, with 14 bases lining up with TRBD2. J was trimmed by 0 bases and V by 4 bases; bases with no gene match: 7. The CDR3 is made up of 18 amino acids. CDR1 and CDR2 (germline): MGHRA, YSYEKL. In DNA, the CDR3 is TGCGCCAGCAGCCCGGGACTAGCGGGGGCTCCGTACCAAGAGACCCAGTACTTC. Translation gives CASSPGLAGAPYQETQYF.

The chain carries TRBV15 and TRBJ2-2, with D possibly matching TRBD2 (6 bases). CDR3 size: 16 residues. Germline V gene data show CDR1 as LNHNV and CDR2 as YYDKDF (reference sequence). Trimming pared 0 bases from V and 3 bases from J, leaving 11 bases between. As DNA, the CDR3 is TGTGCCACCAGCAGAGAACCCCCGGGGGACACCGGGGAGCTGTTTTTT. This translates into CATSREPPGDTGELFF.

This clonotype has more than one count but fewer than ten. The rearrangement uses TRBV7-2 and TRBJ2-3; D possibly corresponds to TRBD1 (6 bases). The CDR3 runs 17 residues. Germline-derived CDR1 and CDR2 are SGHTA and FQGNSA. V lost 1 base, J lost 6 bases, and 20 bases lay in between. As DNA, the CDR3 is TGTGCCAGCAGCTTAGTAGGGGGACGAAGTTTTAGCGATACGCAGTATTTT. It translates to CASSLVGGRSFSDTQYF.

This clonotype was seen repeatedly, ten times or more. The rearrangement joins TRBV4-1 to TRBJ1-2; D is uncertain. This CDR3 is built from 14 residues. Trimming shortened V by 2 bases and J by 4 bases, and 11 bases separated the two germline ends. Germline CDR1 reads MGHRA; CDR2 reads YSYEKL. In DNA form, the CDR3 reads TGCGCCAGCAGCCAACAGACAAAAACCTATGGCTACACCTTC. It specifies CASSQQTKTYGYTF.

The V call is TRBV20-1, the J call TRBJ2-7, with TRBD2 matching 10 bases. The CDR3 is 16 amino acids. Trimming took 1 base from V and 2 from J; bases not matched to a gene: 8. Per germline, CDR1 DFQATT and CDR2 SNEGSKA (reference sequence). The CDR3 protein is CSARALAGAITYEQYV. The CDR3, as DNA: TGCAGTGCTAGAGCCCTAGCGGGGGCCATAACCTACGAGCAGTACGTC.

This clonotype was seen a few times. The CDR3 protein is CASSLDTKETQYF. In nucleotides, the CDR3 is TGTGCCAGCAGCCTCGACACGAAAGAGACCCAGTACTTC. V gene TRBV4-2 combines with J gene TRBJ2-5; D is undetermined. Trimming cost V 4 bases and J 3 bases, with 9 bases left between them. Germline values: CDR1 LGHNA, CDR2 YNFKEQ. The CDR3 contains 13 residues.

The chain is built from TRBV4-1 and TRBJ2-5, with 13 bases aligning to TRBD2. This CDR3 spans 16 amino acids. CDR1 is MGHRA and CDR2 is YSYEKL in the germline V gene. V shed 4 bases, J shed 1 base, and the junction held 3 bases outside the gene matches. The CDR3 DNA follows: TGCGCCAGCAGCCCCTGGACTAGCGGGGGCCAAGAGACCCAGTACTTC. Translation: CASSPWTSGGQETQYF.

This clonotype was detected many times. The J gene is TRBJ1-4, the V gene TRBV7-2; D not resolved. CDR1 and CDR2 (germline): SGHTA, FQGNSA. The CDR3 consists of 15 residues. Trimming removed 5 bases from V and 0 bases from J, with 10 bases in between. CDR3 in amino acids: CASSPHRATNEKLFF. DNA for the CDR3: TGTGCCAGCAGCCCACACAGAGCAACTAATGAAAAACTGTTTTTT.

This clonotype was detected only a few times. CDR3 loop: CASSGRVWELFF. Written as DNA, the CDR3 is TGTGCCAGCAGTGGCAGGGTGTGGGAGCTGTTTTTT. V gene TRBV28 combines with J gene TRBJ2-2; a weak D match, TRBD1 (5 bases). Germline V gene data show CDR1 as MDHEN and CDR2 as SYDVKM. The V gene lost 5 bases and the J gene lost 9 bases, with 10 bases spanning the gap. The CDR3 has 12 amino acids.

The table lists this clonotype with a few counts. The gene calls are TRBV2 and TRBJ2-1; 9 bases map to TRBD2. The CDR3 contains 14 residues. J lost 9 bases, V lost 6 bases, and 9 bases had no gene match. The germline gives CDR1 SNHLY, CDR2 FYNNEI. The CDR3 DNA reads as TGTGCCAGCAGCACGGGGACTAGCTCGATTGAGCAGTTCTTC. It specifies CASSTGTSSIEQFF.

This clonotype was detected a few times. This chain links TRBV12-3 or TRBV12-4 with TRBJ2-3; D might be TRBD2 (6 bases). Trimming shortened V by 5 bases and J by 8 bases, and 11 bases separated the two germline ends. The CDR3 runs to 12 residues. The CDR3 is CASSTLAFTQYF. DNA for the CDR3: TGTGCCAGCAGTACCCTAGCGTTTACGCAGTATTTT.

The chain joins TRBV7-2 to TRBJ2-1; 8 nucleotides line up with TRBD1. Trimming took 5 bases from V and 10 from J; bases not matched to a gene: 10. The CDR3 length is 14 residues. CDR1 SGHTA and CDR2 FQGNSA come from the germline V gene. The CDR3 spells CASSQRAGGAEQFF. The CDR3 bases are TGTGCCAGCAGCCAGAGGGCAGGGGGCGCGGAGCAGTTCTTC.

This clonotype was picked up a small number of times. The chain links TRBV3-1 to TRBJ2-1; TRBD2 might be the D (6 bases). The CDR3 consists of 17 residues. Trimming took 0 bases from V and 3 from J, leaving 15 bases between them. Looked up from germline, CDR1 is LGHDT and CDR2 is YNNKEL (reference sequence). In DNA, the CDR3 is TGTGCCAGCAGCCAAGATTTTCGATTGGGACTCTACAATGAGCAGTTCTTC. As protein: CASSQDFRLGLYNEQFF.

In DNA form, the CDR3 reads TGCAGTGCTAGCATTAACAGGGTTACTGAAGCTTTCTTT. Protein sequence: CSASINRVTEAFF. The chain recombines TRBV20-1 with TRBJ1-1, with TRBD1 as a possible D gene (6 bases). This CDR3 has 13 amino acids. Between the trimmed V and J ends, which lost 3 bases and 5 bases, there was a span of 13 bases. CDR1 is DFQATT, CDR2 SNEGSKA, per germline (reference sequence).

This clonotype was observed at least ten times. This chain uses TRBV24-1 with TRBJ2-2; possibly TRBD1 for D (6 bases). Trimming shortened V by 4 bases and J by 3 bases, and 20 bases separated the two germline ends. Germline CDR1 and CDR2: KGHDR and SFDVKD. This CDR3 region has 18 residues. CDR3 amino acids: CATSDSPSFDRYTGELFF. DNA of the CDR3: TGTGCCACCAGTGACTCTCCTTCATTCGACAGGTACACCGGGGAGCTGTTTTTT.

The chain couples TRBV7-9 to TRBJ2-1, with TRBD1 matching 8 bases. With 6 bases clipped from V and 1 base from J, the junction kept 5 bases outside the gene matches. The germline CDR1 and CDR2 sequences are SEHNR and FQNEAQ (reference sequence). The CDR3 spans 15 residues. CDR3 region: CASSRDRRSYNEQFF. The DNA of the CDR3 is TGTGCCAGCAGTCGGGACAGGCGTTCCTACAATGAGCAGTTCTTC.

A few counts support this clonotype. Here the CDR3 DNA reads TGCAGTGCTCGCGGGTTTAGTAGCACAGATACGCAGTATTTT. This codes for CSARGFSSTDTQYF. The genes are TRBV20-1 and TRBJ2-3; D perhaps matches TRBD2 (5 bases). Trimming removed 5 bases from V and 0 bases from J, with 12 bases in between. The germline gives CDR1 DFQATT, CDR2 SNEGSKA (reference sequence). The CDR3 length is 14 residues.

The table lists this clonotype with many counts. The V gene is TRBV29-1, the J gene TRBJ2-3; D call uncertain. This CDR3 spans 13 amino acids. Deletions cut 3 bases from V and 1 base from J, with 8 bases between. Germline V gives CDR1 SQVTM, CDR2 ANQGSEA. CDR3 sequence reads: CSVDASRTDTQYF. The CDR3 nucleotides read TGCAGCGTTGATGCGTCCCGCACAGATACGCAGTATTTT.

This clonotype was seen many times. The chain combines TRBV15 with TRBJ2-1; TRBD2 aligns across 14 bases. Germline lookup yields CDR1 LNHNV and CDR2 YYDKDF (reference sequence). V lost 4 bases to trimming and J lost 6 bases; unmatched junction nucleotides: 11. The CDR3 is made up of 18 amino acids. CDR3 amino acids: CATSTTQIGTSGSNEQFF. In nucleotides, the CDR3 is TGTGCCACCAGCACGACCCAAATAGGGACTAGCGGGAGCAATGAGCAGTTCTTC.

The DNA of the CDR3 is TGTGCCAGCAGCTTAGGGGGGGGCGATTCGAAAGGCTACACCTTC. Protein product: CASSLGGGDSKGYTF. V is TRBV7-6 and J is TRBJ1-2; a weak D match, TRBD1 (6 bases). The V end was cut by 1 base, the J end by 8 bases, with 17 bases between. Germline CDR1 is SGHVS and CDR2 is FNYEAQ. The CDR3 has 15 amino acids.

A few counts support this clonotype. The chain combines TRBV24-1 with TRBJ2-1; possible D gene TRBD2, 6 bases. In germline, CDR1 is KGHDR, CDR2 SFDVKD. This CDR3 comprises 16 residues. The V and J ends lost 7 bases and 0 bases respectively, with 15 bases between them. CDR3 sequence: CATSPRGGSSYNEQFF. CDR3 DNA: TGTGCCACCAGCCCCCGTGGGGGGAGCTCCTACAATGAGCAGTTCTTC.

The table lists this clonotype with many counts. The V gene is TRBV25-1, the J gene TRBJ1-4, with 9 bases lining up with TRBD1. The CDR3 consists of 16 residues. The germline CDR1 and CDR2 sequences are MGHDK and SYGVNS. The ends lost 4 bases at V and 7 bases at J; junction bases unmatched: 10. This CDR3 is CASSGPGTGFGEKLFF. CDR3 nucleotide sequence: TGTGCCAGCAGTGGTCCCGGGACAGGGTTCGGTGAAAAACTGTTTTTT.

The sample holds a few counts of this clonotype. V is TRBV12-3 or TRBV12-4 and J is TRBJ2-5, with D hard to call. Trimming pared 6 bases from V and 3 bases from J, leaving 11 bases between. The CDR3 is made up of 13 amino acids. The DNA of the CDR3 is TGTGCCAGCAGACCCCCCTGGGAAGAGACCCAGTACTTC. This sequence encodes CASRPPWEETQYF.

The V and J genes are TRBV28 and TRBJ2-3, with TRBD2 identical over 8 bases. From germline, CDR1 is MDHEN and CDR2 SYDVKM. The CDR3 has 15 amino acids. Unmatched junction bases numbered 8, after V lost 5 bases and J lost 4 bases. The CDR3 spells CASSRPTSASDTQYF. In DNA, the CDR3 is TGTGCCAGCAGTCGCCCGACTAGCGCGTCAGATACGCAGTATTTT. Supplemented by reference TRBV28 and TRBJ2-3, the full variable domain reads DVKVTQSSRYLVKRTGEKVFLECVQDMDHENMFWYRQDPGLGLRLIYFSYDVKMKEKGDIPEGYSVSREKKERFSLILESASTNQTSMYLCASSRPTSASDTQYFGPGTRLTVL.

The V and J genes are TRBV20-1 and TRBJ2-7, with TRBD2 matching 7 bases. Germline trimming cut 3 bases from V and 0 bases from J; bases unmatched to any gene: 2. Per germline, CDR1 DFQATT and CDR2 SNEGSKA (reference sequence). The CDR3 spans 13 residues. The CDR3 nucleotides are TGCAGTGCTAGGTGGGACTACTCCTACGAGCAGTACGTC. It encodes CSARWDYSYEQYV.

The V gene is TRBV6-5, the J gene TRBJ1-2; D uncertain. V was shortened by 0 bases and J by 8 bases, with 13 bases between the two germline ends. This CDR3 is 14 amino acids long. Germline V lookup: CDR1 MNHEY, CDR2 SVGAGI. The CDR3 DNA reads TGTGCCAGCAGTTACTCCGTTGGGTGGTGGGGCTACACCTTC. Encoded protein: CASSYSVGWWGYTF.

In its sample, this clonotype was seen a few times. The chain is built from TRBV15 and TRBJ1-1; possibly TRBD1 for D (6 bases). CDR1 and CDR2 from the germline V gene are LNHNV and YYDKDF (reference sequence). V was pared by 5 bases and J by 8 bases, with 15 bases between. This CDR3 contains 13 residues. The CDR3 sequence: CATSEGGPGEAFF. DNA for the CDR3: TGTGCCACCAGCGAGGGGGGTCCTGGGGAAGCTTTCTTT.